The rows below give T cell receptor beta chains drawn from one sample of a study of cytomegalovirus exposure and HLA in healthy donors. Assay used: immunoSEQ multiplex PCR; TCRdb lists only in-frame clones, some missing. The sample includes 65,000 to 70,000 clones, roughly nine tenths seen only once; the top ten take around 10%. Sequenced material: PBMCs. The receptor source for this set is a woman between 25 and 40 years old in good health and CMV-seropositive. The CDR3 runs from the conserved cysteine through the conserved F or W. Fields, in order: clone size, J gene, V gene, D gene, CDR3 DNA, CDR3 protein. The D gene is left open where the match is weak. Only some rows state a clone size, as once, few, many or a class for expanded clones.

clone_size: .
j_call: TRBJ2-7
v_call: TRBV7-6
d_call: .
cdr3_nt: TGTGCCAGCAGCTCCCCGTCCTACGAGCAGTACTTC
cdr3_aa: CASSSPSYEQYF

clone_size: .
j_call: TRBJ2-3
v_call: TRBV4-1
d_call: .
cdr3_nt: TGCGCCAGCAGCCAGCAGGGGCCGGGGACAGATACGCAGTATTTT
cdr3_aa: CASSQQGPGTDTQYF

clone_size: .
j_call: TRBJ1-1
v_call: TRBV19
d_call: TRBD1
cdr3_nt: TGTGCCAGTTCAGACAGGGGTACTGAAGCTTTCTTT
cdr3_aa: CASSDRGTEAFF

clone_size: .
j_call: TRBJ2-3
v_call: TRBV11-1
d_call: .
cdr3_nt: TGTGCCAGCAGCCCAACGAGCGGGTCTAGCACAGATACGCAGTATTTT
cdr3_aa: CASSPTSGSSTDTQYF

clone_size: .
j_call: TRBJ1-3
v_call: TRBV27
d_call: .
cdr3_nt: TGTGCCAGCAGTTTACAGGGCAGCTCTGGAAACACCATATATTTT
cdr3_aa: CASSLQGSSGNTIYF

clone_size: .
j_call: TRBJ2-7
v_call: TRBV19
d_call: TRBD1
cdr3_nt: TGTGCCAGTAGCCGAGGACAGGGGGCCTACGAGCAGTACTTC
cdr3_aa: CASSRGQGAYEQYF

clone_size: .
j_call: TRBJ2-2
v_call: TRBV18
d_call: .
cdr3_nt: TGTGCCAGCTCACCGGTGCCAGCGGTAAACACCGGGGAGCTGTTTTTT
cdr3_aa: CASSPVPAVNTGELFF

clone_size: once
j_call: TRBJ2-7
v_call: TRBV30
d_call: .
cdr3_nt: TGTGCCCTTATACAGGGAAGGTCGTCCTACGAGCAGTACTTC
cdr3_aa: CALIQGRSSYEQYF

clone_size: .
j_call: TRBJ1-3
v_call: TRBV9
d_call: .
cdr3_nt: TGTGCCAGCAGCGTAGCAGGCGACTCTGGAAACACCATATATTTT
cdr3_aa: CASSVAGDSGNTIYF

clone_size: .
j_call: TRBJ1-3
v_call: TRBV28
d_call: .
cdr3_nt: TGTGCCAGCAGTTCCCCCCACACGGGAAACACCATATATTTT
cdr3_aa: CASSSPHTGNTIYF

clone_size: few
j_call: TRBJ1-2
v_call: TRBV28
d_call: .
cdr3_nt: TGTGCCAGCAGTACGACACAGTATGGCTACACCTTC
cdr3_aa: CASSTTQYGYTF

clone_size: .
j_call: TRBJ2-4
v_call: TRBV28
d_call: TRBD2
cdr3_nt: TGTGCCAGCAGTCCCAGGACTAGCGGGAGATTCTACATTCAGTACTTC
cdr3_aa: CASSPRTSGRFYIQYF

clone_size: .
j_call: TRBJ2-7
v_call: TRBV28
d_call: .
cdr3_nt: TGTGCCAGCAGTTCAGGGGTCGCGGCCTACGAGCAGTACTTC
cdr3_aa: CASSSGVAAYEQYF

clone_size: .
j_call: TRBJ1-1
v_call: TRBV7-6
d_call: TRBD1
cdr3_nt: TGTGCCAGCAGCTTAGCGCGGGCAGGGGGCACGTCAGTCACTGAAGCTTTCTTT
cdr3_aa: CASSLARAGGTSVTEAFF

clone_size: .
j_call: TRBJ2-1
v_call: TRBV7-6
d_call: .
cdr3_nt: TGTGCCAGCAGCGGCTGGACAGCTTACAATGAGCAGTTCTTC
cdr3_aa: CASSGWTAYNEQFF

clone_size: once
j_call: TRBJ1-1
v_call: TRBV29-1
d_call: .
cdr3_nt: TGCAGCGTTGATATGGGGGCGCTGGTAGCTTTCTTT
cdr3_aa: CSVDMGALVAFF

clone_size: .
j_call: TRBJ2-1
v_call: TRBV7-9
d_call: .
cdr3_nt: TGTGCCAGCAGCTTCCCAGGAGGGGAGTTCTTC
cdr3_aa: CASSFPGGEFF

clone_size: .
j_call: TRBJ2-1
v_call: TRBV28
d_call: TRBD2
cdr3_nt: TGTGCCAGCAGTTTTCTGACTAGCGGTTACAATGAGCAGTTCTTC
cdr3_aa: CASSFLTSGYNEQFF

clone_size: .
j_call: TRBJ1-5
v_call: TRBV30
d_call: .
cdr3_nt: TGTGCCTGGAGTGTAAATTCAAATCAGCCCCAGCATTTT
cdr3_aa: CAWSVNSNQPQHF

clone_size: once
j_call: TRBJ1-6
v_call: TRBV4-1
d_call: .
cdr3_nt: TGCGCCAGCAGCCAGTTAGGCCGGACAGCCTATAATTCACCCCTCCACTTT
cdr3_aa: CASSQLGRTAYNSPLHF

clone_size: .
j_call: TRBJ1-1
v_call: TRBV6-1
d_call: .
cdr3_nt: TGTGCCAGCACCACCGACAAATACACTGAAGCTTTCTTT
cdr3_aa: CASTTDKYTEAFF

clone_size: .
j_call: TRBJ2-2
v_call: TRBV9
d_call: TRBD2
cdr3_nt: TGTGCCAGCAGCGTTTTTAGCGGGGCGACGAACACCGGGGAGCTGTTTTTT
cdr3_aa: CASSVFSGATNTGELFF

clone_size: .
j_call: TRBJ2-3
v_call: TRBV7-9
d_call: .
cdr3_nt: TGTGCCAGCAGCTTAGCGGGAGGTGACACAGATACGCAGTATTTT
cdr3_aa: CASSLAGGDTDTQYF

clone_size: .
j_call: TRBJ1-1
v_call: TRBV27
d_call: TRBD1
cdr3_nt: TGTGCCAGCAGTGGAGACAGGGGGGCTTTGAACACTGAAGCTTTCTTT
cdr3_aa: CASSGDRGALNTEAFF

clone_size: .
j_call: TRBJ2-2
v_call: TRBV7-2
d_call: .
cdr3_nt: TGTGCCAGCAGCTTATTTCGGACTTCAAACACCGGGGAGCTGTTTTTT
cdr3_aa: CASSLFRTSNTGELFF

clone_size: .
j_call: TRBJ2-6
v_call: TRBV27
d_call: .
cdr3_nt: TGTGCCAGCAGTCCATCCTACAGGTCTTACTCTGGGGCCAACGTCCTGACTTTC
cdr3_aa: CASSPSYRSYSGANVLTF

clone_size: .
j_call: TRBJ2-1
v_call: TRBV2
d_call: TRBD1
cdr3_nt: TGTGCCAGCAGGGGACAGGGTTACAATGAGCAGTTCTTC
cdr3_aa: CASRGQGYNEQFF

clone_size: .
j_call: TRBJ1-1
v_call: TRBV18
d_call: .
cdr3_nt: TGTGCCAGCTCACCGCTCCCCACAATGAACACTGAAGCTTTCTTT
cdr3_aa: CASSPLPTMNTEAFF

clone_size: .
j_call: TRBJ2-1
v_call: TRBV7-9
d_call: TRBD2
cdr3_nt: TGTGCCAGCAGCTTAATGGGACTAGCGGGGGGAAGCTCCTACAATGAGCAGTTCTTC
cdr3_aa: CASSLMGLAGGSSYNEQFF

clone_size: .
j_call: TRBJ1-2
v_call: TRBV5-5
d_call: .
cdr3_nt: TGTGCCAGCAGCTTGAGCAGGGAGGAGGACTACACCTTC
cdr3_aa: CASSLSREEDYTF

clone_size: .
j_call: TRBJ2-7
v_call: TRBV6-1
d_call: .
cdr3_nt: TGTGCCAGCAGTGAAGGCGGCCAGAGGGTTTACGAGCAGTACTTC
cdr3_aa: CASSEGGQRVYEQYF

clone_size: .
j_call: TRBJ1-5
v_call: TRBV4-1
d_call: .
cdr3_nt: TGCGCCAGCAGCCAAAGGGGTGATCAGCCCCAGCATTTT
cdr3_aa: CASSQRGDQPQHF

clone_size: .
j_call: TRBJ2-7
v_call: TRBV27
d_call: .
cdr3_nt: TGTGCCAGCAGTTTGGGGGGTAGTCCCTACGAGCAGTACTTC
cdr3_aa: CASSLGGSPYEQYF

clone_size: .
j_call: TRBJ2-1
v_call: TRBV7-9
d_call: TRBD2
cdr3_nt: TGTGCCAGCAGTGCGACCCGTCTAGCGGGGTCCTACAATGAGCAGTTCTTC
cdr3_aa: CASSATRLAGSYNEQFF

clone_size: .
j_call: TRBJ2-7
v_call: TRBV27
d_call: TRBD1
cdr3_nt: TGTGCCAGCAGTTCGCCCCACAGGGGGCGGTACGAGCAGTACTTC
cdr3_aa: CASSSPHRGRYEQYF

clone_size: .
j_call: TRBJ2-7
v_call: TRBV7-8
d_call: TRBD1
cdr3_nt: TGTGCCAGCAGCTACAGGGGCTCCTACGAGCAGTACTTC
cdr3_aa: CASSYRGSYEQYF

clone_size: .
j_call: TRBJ2-7
v_call: TRBV16
d_call: .
cdr3_nt: TGTGCCAGCAGCCAATCCCAGGCAGGGAGGGAGCAGTACTTC
cdr3_aa: CASSQSQAGREQYF

clone_size: .
j_call: TRBJ2-7
v_call: TRBV7-6
d_call: TRBD2
cdr3_nt: TGTGCCAGCAGCTTAGTTGGGGGGCTAGCGGGACCGGTCCTGTACTTC
cdr3_aa: CASSLVGGLAGPVLYF

clone_size: .
j_call: TRBJ2-1
v_call: TRBV7-8
d_call: TRBD2
cdr3_nt: TGTGCCAGCAGCTTCCATACTAGCGGGCTTGTCCATGAGCAGTTCTTC
cdr3_aa: CASSFHTSGLVHEQFF

clone_size: .
j_call: TRBJ2-1
v_call: TRBV14
d_call: TRBD2
cdr3_nt: TGTGCCAGCAGCCTGTCCTGGACTAGCGGGAGGGGGGGCTACAATGAGCAGTTCTTC
cdr3_aa: CASSLSWTSGRGGYNEQFF

clone_size: .
j_call: TRBJ2-2
v_call: TRBV5-1
d_call: TRBD1
cdr3_nt: TGCGCCAGCAGCTTTGGACAGGGGAACACCGGGGAGCTGTTTTTT
cdr3_aa: CASSFGQGNTGELFF